This TCR beta chain appears in the sequencing data of a study of T cell responses to AZD1222 COVID-19 vaccine. Worth noting for this clone: What it binds is unknown. Sequence at one end of the junction differs from germline and may be a read error.

Overall study findings and caveats: There were vaccine-associated CD4 TCRs across spike, dominant at 160-218 and 743-854. Just a handful of people given AZD1222 tested seropositive at baseline.

Some clones are missing from TCRdb's copy, which holds only in-frame ones; the method was immunoSEQ multiplex PCR. This table holds some 120,000 clones, about 90% found once. This CDR3 comprises 15 residues. Per the germline V gene, CDR1 is MDHEN and CDR2 is SYDVKM. The chain employs TRBV28 and TRBJ1-5; 8 positions match TRBD1. The origin of this receptor is an adult who received the AZD1222 COVID-19 vaccine. The sequencing used peripheral blood, collected 28 days after the second AZD1222 dose. The CDR3 is CASSLEQPRTGKGDF. The CDR3 DNA is TGTGCCAGCAGTCTGGAGCAACCTCGGACAGGGAAAGGGGATTTT.